Shown below are 15 T cell receptor beta chains from a single sample sequenced in a study of T cell responses to AZD1222 COVID-19 vaccine. TCRdb's table, derived via immunoSEQ multiplex PCR, lists solely in-frame clones and lacks some. Of some 140,000 clones listed, about 90% are singletons. The specimen was peripheral blood, collected on day 0 of AZD1222 vaccination. These receptors originate from an adult in good health.

CDR3 sequence (DNA): TGTGCCAGCAGTTACATCATAAATGAGCAGTTCTTC. Translated, it gives CASSYIINEQFF. This sequence joins TRBV6-2 or TRBV6-3 and TRBJ2-1; D unclear. V was shortened by 2 bases and J by 7 bases, with 6 bases between the two germline ends. The CDR3 has 12 amino acids. Looked up from germline, CDR1 is MNHEY and CDR2 is SVGEGT.

This chain joins TRBV27 and TRBJ2-1, with no clear D. The V gene lost 5 bases and the J gene lost 8 bases, with 19 bases spanning the gap. The CDR3 covers 15 residues. From germline, CDR1 is MNHEY and CDR2 SMNVEV (reference sequence). The CDR3 reads CASSPLIIRLDEQFF. The CDR3 DNA follows: TGTGCCAGCAGTCCGCTCATAATAAGGTTGGATGAGCAGTTCTTC.

J is TRBJ1-1 and V is TRBV4-3; a weak D match, TRBD1 (5 bases). The CDR3 has 15 amino acids. V dropped 1 base and J dropped 5 bases, with 14 bases sitting between them. Germline CDR1 is LGHNA and CDR2 is YSLEER. DNA of the CDR3: TGCGCCAGCAGCCAAGTCCCCTCAGGGTGGACTGAAGCTTTCTTT. It codes for CASSQVPSGWTEAFF.

The chain recombines TRBV19 with TRBJ1-2; perhaps TRBD1 as D (6 bases). The CDR3 extends over 17 amino acids. CDR1 LNHDA and CDR2 SQIVND come from the germline V gene (reference sequence). V was pared by 8 bases and J by 8 bases, with 30 bases between. CDR3 region: CASEPTVGGRPRGGYTF. The DNA of the CDR3 is TGTGCCAGTGAACCAACCGTCGGCGGGCGACCTAGGGGGGGCTACACCTTC.

The chain combines TRBV28 with TRBJ2-4; TRBD1 aligns across 12 bases. This CDR3 contains 15 residues. Germline loops: CDR1 MDHEN, CDR2 SYDVKM. V shed 6 bases and J 1 base; nucleotides not matched to a gene: 1. The CDR3 loop reads CASRGTGGAKNIQYF. As DNA, the CDR3 is TGTGCCAGCAGGGGGACAGGGGGCGCCAAAAACATTCAGTACTTC.

This chain links TRBV5-1 with TRBJ2-3; 12 nucleotides match TRBD2. CDR1 and CDR2 (germline): SGHRS, YFSETQ. The length of the CDR3 is 16 residues. The trim removed 4 bases at V and 4 bases at J, leaving 7 bases unmatched. The CDR3 sequence: CASSPPTSGSADTQYF. CDR3 bases: TGCGCCAGCAGCCCACCGACTAGCGGGAGCGCAGATACGCAGTATTTT.

The CDR3 loop is CASSLRTSGRFYNEQFF. CDR3 sequence (DNA): TGTGCCAGTAGTCTTAGGACTAGCGGGAGATTCTACAATGAGCAGTTCTTC. The chain couples TRBV19 to TRBJ2-1, with 13 bases that match TRBD2. V dropped 5 bases and J dropped 3; count of bases not matched to a gene: 7. Germline CDR1 LNHDA, CDR2 SQIVND (reference sequence). CDR3 length: 17 residues.

About this clone: The junction and the germline gene differ at one end; a read error may be behind it. The chain recombines TRBV6-6 with TRBJ1-1; no clear D. The CDR3 sequence is 15 residues long. Looked up from germline, CDR1 is MNHNY and CDR2 is SVGAGI (reference sequence). The CDR3 region has the DNA TGTGCCAGCAGTTTTCGACCCGGAAGTACTACTGGAGCTTTCTTT. It yields the protein CASSFRPGSTTGAFF.

J is TRBJ2-1 and V is TRBV27; D might be TRBD2 (6 bases). Deletions cut 2 bases from V and 2 bases from J, with 13 bases between. The CDR3 is 16 amino acids. Germline values: CDR1 MNHEY, CDR2 SMNVEV (reference sequence). The CDR3 here is CASSLDLARAYNEQFF. The CDR3 bases are TGTGCCAGCAGTTTAGATCTAGCGCGCGCCTACAATGAGCAGTTCTTC.

The J gene is TRBJ2-3, the V gene TRBV20-1; unclear D gene. CDR1 is DFQATT, CDR2 SNEGSKA, per germline (reference sequence). Deletions cut 5 bases from V and 8 bases from J, with 8 bases between. CDR3 length: 10 amino acids. Written as DNA, the CDR3 is TGCAGTGCTCGACGTGGTACGCAGTATTTT. This codes for CSARRGTQYF.

The J gene is TRBJ2-3, the V gene TRBV5-1; the match to TRBD2 covers 11 bases. The V segment lost 2 bases and the J segment 2 bases; nucleotides outside the gene matches: 1. The CDR3 runs 15 residues. The V gene's germline CDR1 is SGHRS and CDR2 YFSETQ. The DNA of the CDR3 is TGCGCCAGCAGCTTTAGCGGGAGGGCCACAGATACGCAGTATTTT. Amino acids: CASSFSGRATDTQYF.

This chain connects TRBV7-9 to TRBJ2-5; no clear D gene. The CDR3 is 11 residues long. The germline V gene encodes CDR1 SEHNR and CDR2 FQNEAQ (reference sequence). V dropped 4 bases and J dropped 0 bases, with 0 bases sitting between them. CDR3: CASSYQETQYF. In DNA, the CDR3 is TGTGCCAGCAGCTACCAAGAGACCCAGTACTTC.

The chain carries TRBV6-2 or TRBV6-3 and TRBJ1-5; 11 positions agree with TRBD1. CDR1 and CDR2 from the germline V gene are MNHEY and SVGEGT. The ends lost 5 bases at V and 7 bases at J; junction bases unmatched: 4. The CDR3 spans 14 residues. The CDR3, as DNA: TGTGCCAGCAGTCGGGACAGGGGGTCGCAGCCCCAGCATTTT. Translation: CASSRDRGSQPQHF.

The chain links TRBV5-1 to TRBJ2-1; D is perhaps TRBD1 or TRBD2 (5 bases each). V dropped 0 bases and J dropped 9 bases, with 7 bases sitting between them. The CDR3 is made up of 12 amino acids. Germline lookup yields CDR1 SGHRS and CDR2 YFSETQ. Here the CDR3 reads CASSLVRGEQFF. The CDR3 DNA is TGCGCCAGCAGCTTGGTGAGGGGTGAGCAGTTCTTC.

DNA of the CDR3: TGTGCCAGCAGCTCCGGGGACAGCGCTTATGGCTACACCTTC. This sequence encodes CASSSGDSAYGYTF. The chain joins TRBV5-6 to TRBJ1-2; TRBD1 matches at 7 bases. This CDR3 contains 14 residues. CDR1 SGHDT and CDR2 YYEEEE come from the germline V gene. Losses at the gene ends were 3 bases for V and 5 bases for J; bases not matched to a gene: 7.